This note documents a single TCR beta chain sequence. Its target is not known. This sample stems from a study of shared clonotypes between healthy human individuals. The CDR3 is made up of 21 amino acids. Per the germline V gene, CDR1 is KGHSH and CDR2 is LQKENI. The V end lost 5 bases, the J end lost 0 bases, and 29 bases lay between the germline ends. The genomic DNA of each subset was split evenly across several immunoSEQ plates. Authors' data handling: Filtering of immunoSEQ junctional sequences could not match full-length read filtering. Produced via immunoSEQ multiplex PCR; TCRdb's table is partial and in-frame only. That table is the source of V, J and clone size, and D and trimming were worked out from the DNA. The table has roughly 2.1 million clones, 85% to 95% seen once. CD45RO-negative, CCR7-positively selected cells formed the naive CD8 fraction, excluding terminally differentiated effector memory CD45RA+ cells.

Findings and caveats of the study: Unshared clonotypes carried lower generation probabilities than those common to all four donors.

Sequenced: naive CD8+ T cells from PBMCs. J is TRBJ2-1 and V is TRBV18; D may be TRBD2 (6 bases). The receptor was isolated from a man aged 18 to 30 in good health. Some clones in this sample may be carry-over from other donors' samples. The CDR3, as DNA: TGTGCCAGCTCAATACCGTTGCGCGGGGAAACCGACGATAGCTCCTACAATGAGCAGTTCTTC. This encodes CASSIPLRGETDDSSYNEQFF.